This T cell receptor beta chain was found in a study of identical twins. This clonotype was picked up many times. TCRdb re-analysed the 5' RACE reads in MiXCR, keeping a single row per CDR3 protein. The sample has about 900,000 distinct CDR3 sequences, 12% seen once. The length of the CDR3 is 16 residues. Trimming stripped 3 bases from V and 6 bases from J, with 17 bases between. Germline V gives CDR1 KGHDR, CDR2 SFDVKD. The data also belong to a second study, concerning yellow fever vaccine responses in identical twins.

The chain carries TRBV24-1 and TRBJ2-1; D remains unclear. Sequences were obtained from PBMCs. The sequence was collected from a woman aged 18-29 years in good health. In DNA form, the CDR3 reads TGTGCCACCAGTGATCCCCTGGCCCCCAACAGCAATGAGCAGTTCTTC. This sequence encodes CATSDPLAPNSNEQFF.